This TCR beta chain stems from a study of beta chain features in type 1 diabetes (dated by TCRdb to the late 2010s). Study-wide context: Mean age, gender distribution, total cell number and subset yield were not different between patients and healthy donors. A total of just under 110,000,000 sorted cells were examined across all samples, and RNA yield correlated strongly with the number of cells per subset. The study compared TCRB repertoires of sorted circulating CD4+ T cell subsets between recently diagnosed type 1 diabetes patients and matched healthy donors. Regulatory and stem cell-like memory subsets were isolated from only 8 patients and about 8 healthy donors, whereas naive and central memory subsets came from all 28 donors.

Overall results and qualifications from the work: A moderate but significant shortening of TCRB CDR3 length was observed in type 1 diabetes patients in all four CD4+ subsets. Fewer insertions and more nucleotide deletions at VDJ recombination sites were observed in patients with type 1 diabetes, implying thymic rearrangement abnormalities. Because cDNA was sequenced instead of genomic DNA, highly expressing activated cells could be over-represented, though the groups showed no difference in activation or CD3 levels. Because the HLA sub-analyses included only small numbers of individuals, any influence of HLA type on TCRB rearrangement was left unresolved. Naive, central memory and regulatory TCRB repertoires appeared to be more similar among patients than among healthy donors. PCR may preferentially amplify shorter templates, but because patient and control samples were amplified and corrected together, any resulting skew would affect both groups equally.

The entire amount of isolated RNA was reverse transcribed using the High Capacity cDNA Reverse Transcription Kit, so the sequenced TCRB transcripts were expressed ones. Deep immunoSEQ sequencing was performed on naive, central memory and regulatory T cell samples, with an average of around 3.4 million total reads per sample. Sorted cells were lysed in RLT buffer, and RNA was extracted using DNase-treated RNeasy Micro or Mini kits according to cell number. To prevent cross-contamination, every cell subset was processed on its own, while patient and healthy donor samples were processed together. The immunoSEQ multiplex PCR was used to amplify TCRB sequences from cDNA, generating 87-bp fragments that spanned the CDR3 region. Amplicons were sequenced on the Illumina HiSeq platform. Regarding the original processing steps: Synthetic template baselines were used to correct PCR bias computationally, reads within Hamming distance 2 were collapsed, and singletons that could not be merged were discarded. Reads were aligned against IMGT so that V, D and J genes, CDR3 length and insertions or deletions at six rearrangement sites could be assigned. Within each subset, clonotype counts were normalized to sorted cell number, after which true diversity and Gini coefficients were computed with the tcR R package. The overlap coefficient, calculated on TCRB nucleotide sequences, was used to measure repertoire sharing. Out-of-frame TCRB sequences from naive cells were analyzed to stand in for the pre-selection repertoire. TCRdb re-hosts the immuneACCESS table, in-frame sequences only. Its copies lack some clones; in the studies checked, an unresolved V gene accounts for under half of them, and the cause for the rest is not known. From that table come the V and J calls and clone size; the DNA was used to work out D and trimming. Within this sample are some 250,000 clones, with roughly a tenth of them counted one time only. The ten biggest clones cover approximately 0.017% of the sample.

From each donor, a single peripheral blood sample of approximately 0.11 L on average was drawn into heparinised tubes. A BD FACSAria II and a panel including CD45RO, CCR7, CD25, CD127, CD95 and CD27 were used to sort naive, central memory, regulatory and stem cell-like memory CD4+ T cells. A purity above 95% was achieved for all sorted populations. PBMCs were separated immediately by Lymphoprep density gradient centrifugation and were stained directly, without being cultured. To minimize batch effects, samples were stained and sorted in pairs, one healthy donor with one patient per experiment. The CDR3 starts with the cysteine, ends with the phenylalanine, and has 16 residues. Left in the record is the CDR3 DNA by itself, 48 bases read in frame from the first base. Per the germline V gene, SGHRS is the CDR1 and YFSETQ is the CDR2. Trimming takes 0 bases from V and 0 bases from J, and the germline ends sit 11 bases apart.

Comment on this clone: What antigen it recognizes has not been identified. No base quality information exists; no much larger clone differs at one position.

Sample: naive CD4+ T cells from blood. What this sample's cell subset or site label stands for: true naive CD4+ T cells. This chain joins TRBV5-1 to TRBJ2-3; perhaps TRBD2 is the D gene, with 5 bases matching. This receptor was obtained from a man younger than 40 with type 1 diabetes. The nucleotide sequence is given as TGCGCCAGCAGCTTGGTGGTAGGCGGGAGCACAGATACGCAGTATTTT. This gives the protein CASSLVVGGSTDTQYF.